This T cell receptor (beta chain) was found in a study of radiation and T cells in renal cell carcinoma. This clone has a single count. Time point described: blood 4 weeks post-SBRT, at nephrectomy. The treatment is: 15 Gy SBRT to primary tumor, nephrectomy 4 weeks later. The protocol was immunoSEQ multiplex PCR, while the TCRdb copy is restricted to in-frame clones and leaves out a portion. The table has 60,000 to 95,000 clones, 83% seen once. CDR3 length: 14 amino acids. Germline loops: CDR1 MNHNS, CDR2 SASEGT. V gave up 6 bases and J gave up 8 bases; unmatched junction bases: 5. The sequencing used blood, collected from a patient whose treatment included radiotherapy and nephrectomy. The TCR comes from a woman aged 60-75 years with renal cell carcinoma. This chain uses TRBV6-1 with TRBJ2-1; the match to TRBD1 covers 12 bases. In nucleotides, the CDR3 is TGTGCCAGCAGAAGGGACAGGGGGCGGTATGAGCAGTTCTTC. This gives the protein CASRRDRGRYEQFF.